This T cell receptor (beta chain) was recorded in a study of T cell repertoires in cytomegalovirus infection. Study information: It was the public TCR beta signatures that indicated both CMV infection and matching HLA type.

Comments on this clonotype: Its antigen is as yet unknown.

Findings of the study overall: HLA-C-restricted CMV clonotypes gave the most frequent clonotype in two of eight donors.

Each CDR3 protein gets one entry after TCRdb re-called the reads with MiXCR. This table has roughly 630,000 distinct CDR3 sequences, about 24% appearing once. The sequence came from a human donor in good health (CMV status not recorded). Some clones in this sample may be carry-over from other donors' samples. The source material was CD8+ T cells from PBMCs.

The CDR3 region has the DNA TGTGCCAGTACTCCCGGGACAGTATTTTATGGCTACACCTTC. Encoded protein: CASTPGTVFYGYTF. The chain is built from TRBV19 and TRBJ1-2, with 7 nucleotides matching TRBD1. This CDR3 comprises 14 residues. With V trimmed by 7 bases and J by 5 bases, 10 bases remained unmatched. Germline lookup yields CDR1 LNHDA and CDR2 SQIVND (reference sequence). The full variable domain, completed using reference TRBV19 and TRBJ1-2, is DGGITQSPKYLFRKEGQNVTLSCEQNLNHDAMYWYRQDPGQGLRLIYYSQIVNDFQKGDIAEGYSVSREKKESFPLTVTSAQKNPTAFYLCASTPGTVFYGYTFGSGTRLTVV.